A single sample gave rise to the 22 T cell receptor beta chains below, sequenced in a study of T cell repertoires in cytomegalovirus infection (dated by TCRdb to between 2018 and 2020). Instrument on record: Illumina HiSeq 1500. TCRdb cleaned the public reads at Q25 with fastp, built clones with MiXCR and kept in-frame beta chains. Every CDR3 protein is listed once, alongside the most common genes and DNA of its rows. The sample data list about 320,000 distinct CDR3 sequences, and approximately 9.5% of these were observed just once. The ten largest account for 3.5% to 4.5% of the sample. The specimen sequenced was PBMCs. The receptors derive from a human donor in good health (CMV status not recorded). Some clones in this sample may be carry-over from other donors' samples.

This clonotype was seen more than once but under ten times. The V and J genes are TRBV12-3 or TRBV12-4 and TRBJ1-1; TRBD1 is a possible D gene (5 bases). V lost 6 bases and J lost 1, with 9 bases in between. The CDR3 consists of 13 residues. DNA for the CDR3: TGTGCCAGCAGGCCGACAGCGAACACTGAAGCTTTCTTT. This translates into CASRPTANTEAFF.

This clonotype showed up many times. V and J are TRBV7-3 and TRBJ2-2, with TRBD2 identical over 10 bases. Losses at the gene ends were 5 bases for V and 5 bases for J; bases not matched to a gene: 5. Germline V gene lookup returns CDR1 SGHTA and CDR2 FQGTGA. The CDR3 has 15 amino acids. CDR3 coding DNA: TGTGCCAGCAGCATTTATAGCGGGGGGACCGGGGAGCTGTTTTTT. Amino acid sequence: CASSIYSGGTGELFF. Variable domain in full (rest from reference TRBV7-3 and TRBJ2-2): GAGVSQTPSNKVTEKGKYVELRCDPISGHTALYWYRQSLGQGPEFLIYFQGTGAADDSGLPNDRFFAVRPEGSVSTLKIQRTERGDSAVYLCASSIYSGGTGELFFGEGSRLTVL.

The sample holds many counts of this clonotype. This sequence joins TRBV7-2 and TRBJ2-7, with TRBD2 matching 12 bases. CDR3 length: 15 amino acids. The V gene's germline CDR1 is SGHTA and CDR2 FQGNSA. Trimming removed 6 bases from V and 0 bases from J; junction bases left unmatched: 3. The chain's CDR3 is CASSRLAGVSYEQYF. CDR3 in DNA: TGTGCCAGCAGTCGACTAGCGGGGGTCTCCTACGAGCAGTACTTC.

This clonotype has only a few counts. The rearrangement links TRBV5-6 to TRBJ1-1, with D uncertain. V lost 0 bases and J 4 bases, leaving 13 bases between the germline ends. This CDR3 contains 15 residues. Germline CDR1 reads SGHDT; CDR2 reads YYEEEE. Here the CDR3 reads CASSLEMGWGTEAFF. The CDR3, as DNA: TGTGCCAGCAGCTTGGAGATGGGATGGGGCACTGAAGCTTTCTTT.

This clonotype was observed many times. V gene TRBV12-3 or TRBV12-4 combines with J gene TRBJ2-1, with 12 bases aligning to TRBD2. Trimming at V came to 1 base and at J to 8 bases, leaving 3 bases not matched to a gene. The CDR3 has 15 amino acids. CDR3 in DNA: TGTGCCAGCAGTTTAGGACTAGCGGGAGTGTATGAGCAGTTCTTC. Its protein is CASSLGLAGVYEQFF.

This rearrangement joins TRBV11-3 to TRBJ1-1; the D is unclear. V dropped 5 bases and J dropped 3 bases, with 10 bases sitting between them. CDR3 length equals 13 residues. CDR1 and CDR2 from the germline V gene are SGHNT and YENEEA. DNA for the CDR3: TGTGCCAGCAGCGCCAGCCCGGACACTGAAGCTTTCTTT. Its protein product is CASSASPDTEAFF.

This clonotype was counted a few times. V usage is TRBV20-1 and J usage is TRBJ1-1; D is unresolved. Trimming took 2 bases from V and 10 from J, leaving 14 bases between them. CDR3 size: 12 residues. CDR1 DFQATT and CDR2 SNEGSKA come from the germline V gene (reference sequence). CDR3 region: CSARSDLRGAFF. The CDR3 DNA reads TGCAGTGCTAGATCCGACCTGCGCGGAGCTTTCTTT.

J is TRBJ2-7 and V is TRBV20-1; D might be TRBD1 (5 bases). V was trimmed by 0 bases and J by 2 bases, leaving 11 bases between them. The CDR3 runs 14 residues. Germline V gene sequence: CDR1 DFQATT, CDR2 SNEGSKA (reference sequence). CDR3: CSAREGADTYEQYF. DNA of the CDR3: TGCAGTGCTAGAGAAGGGGCGGATACCTACGAGCAGTACTTC.

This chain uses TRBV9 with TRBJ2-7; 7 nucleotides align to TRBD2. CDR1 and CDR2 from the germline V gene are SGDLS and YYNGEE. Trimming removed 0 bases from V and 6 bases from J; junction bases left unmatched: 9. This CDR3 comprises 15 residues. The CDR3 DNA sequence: TGTGCCAGCAGCGTAGGGGCGGGAGCCTATAGCGAGCAGTACTTC. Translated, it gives CASSVGAGAYSEQYF.

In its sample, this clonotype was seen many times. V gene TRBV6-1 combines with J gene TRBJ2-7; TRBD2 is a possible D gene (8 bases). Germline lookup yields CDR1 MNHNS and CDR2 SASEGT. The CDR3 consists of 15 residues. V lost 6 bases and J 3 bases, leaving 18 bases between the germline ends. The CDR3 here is CASRSGGAGGYEQYF. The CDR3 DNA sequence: TGTGCCAGCAGGTCGGGGGGGGCAGGGGGCTACGAGCAGTACTTC.

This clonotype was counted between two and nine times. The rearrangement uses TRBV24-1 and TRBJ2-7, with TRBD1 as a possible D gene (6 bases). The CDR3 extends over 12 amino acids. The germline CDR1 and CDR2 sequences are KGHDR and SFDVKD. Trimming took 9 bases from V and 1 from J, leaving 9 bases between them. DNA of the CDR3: TGTGCCACCCAGGACAGTTCCTACGAGCAGTACTTC. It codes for CATQDSSYEQYF.

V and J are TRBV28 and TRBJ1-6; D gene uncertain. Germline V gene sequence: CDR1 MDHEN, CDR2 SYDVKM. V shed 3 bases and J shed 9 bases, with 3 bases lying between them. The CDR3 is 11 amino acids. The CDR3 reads CASSFGSPLHF. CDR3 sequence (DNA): TGTGCCAGCAGTTTTGGTTCACCCCTCCACTTT.

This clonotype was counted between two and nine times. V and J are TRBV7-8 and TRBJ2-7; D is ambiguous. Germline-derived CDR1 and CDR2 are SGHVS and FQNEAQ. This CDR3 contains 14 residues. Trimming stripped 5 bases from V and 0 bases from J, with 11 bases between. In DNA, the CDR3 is TGTGCCAGCAGCCGGATGACATACTCCTACGAGCAGTACTTC. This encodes CASSRMTYSYEQYF.

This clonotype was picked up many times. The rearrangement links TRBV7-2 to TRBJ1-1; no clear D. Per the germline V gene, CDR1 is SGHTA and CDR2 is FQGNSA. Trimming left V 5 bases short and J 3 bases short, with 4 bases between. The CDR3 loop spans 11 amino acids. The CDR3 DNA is TGTGCCAGCAGCCCCTACACTGAAGCTTTCTTT. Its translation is CASSPYTEAFF.

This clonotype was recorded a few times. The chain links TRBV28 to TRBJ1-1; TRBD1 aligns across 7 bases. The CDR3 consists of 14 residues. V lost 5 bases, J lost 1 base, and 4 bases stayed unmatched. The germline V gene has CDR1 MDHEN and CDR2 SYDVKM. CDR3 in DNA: TGTGCCAGCAGTGGCGACAGGGCGAACACTGAAGCTTTCTTT. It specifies CASSGDRANTEAFF.

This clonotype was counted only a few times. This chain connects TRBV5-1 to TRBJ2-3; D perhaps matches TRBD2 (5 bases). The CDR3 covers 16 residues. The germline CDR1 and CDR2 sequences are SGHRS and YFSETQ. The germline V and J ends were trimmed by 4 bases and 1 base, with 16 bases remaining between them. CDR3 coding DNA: TGCGCCAGCAGCCGCCTGGTGGGTAGCGGCACAGATACGCAGTATTTT. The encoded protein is CASSRLVGSGTDTQYF.

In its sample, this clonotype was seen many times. The CDR3 DNA is TGTGCCAGCAGTTTCACAGGGGGCCAAGAGACCCAGTACTTC. Its translation: CASSFTGGQETQYF. The chain carries TRBV12-3 or TRBV12-4 and TRBJ2-5; 8 positions agree with TRBD1. This CDR3 spans 14 amino acids. V gave up 3 bases and J gave up 1 base; unmatched junction bases: 1.

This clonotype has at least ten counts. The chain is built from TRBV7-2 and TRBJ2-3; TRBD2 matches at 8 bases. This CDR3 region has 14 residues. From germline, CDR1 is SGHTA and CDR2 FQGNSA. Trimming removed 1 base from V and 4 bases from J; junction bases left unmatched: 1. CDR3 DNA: TGTGCCAGCAGCTTAGGGGGACTAGCAGATACGCAGTATTTT. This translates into CASSLGGLADTQYF.

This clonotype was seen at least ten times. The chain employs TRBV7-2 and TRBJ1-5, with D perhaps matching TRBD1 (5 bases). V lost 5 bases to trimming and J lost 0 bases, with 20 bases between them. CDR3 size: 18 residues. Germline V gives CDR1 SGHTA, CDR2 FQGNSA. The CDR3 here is CASSPFPPGQYSNQPQHF. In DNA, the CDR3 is TGTGCCAGCAGCCCGTTCCCACCGGGGCAGTATAGCAATCAGCCCCAGCATTTT.

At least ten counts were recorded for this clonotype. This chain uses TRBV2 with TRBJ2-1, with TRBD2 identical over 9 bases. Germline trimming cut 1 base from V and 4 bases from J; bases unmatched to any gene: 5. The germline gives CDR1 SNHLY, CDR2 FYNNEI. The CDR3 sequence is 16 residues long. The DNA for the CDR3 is TGTGCCAGCAGTGAAGAGAGCGGGGGGCGATACAATGAGCAGTTCTTC. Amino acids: CASSEESGGRYNEQFF.

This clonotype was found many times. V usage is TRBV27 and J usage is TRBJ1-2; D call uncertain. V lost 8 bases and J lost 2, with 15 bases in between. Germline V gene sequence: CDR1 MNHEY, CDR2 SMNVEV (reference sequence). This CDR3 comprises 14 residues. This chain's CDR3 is CASGSREQNYGYTF. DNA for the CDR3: TGTGCCAGCGGCTCAAGGGAACAAAACTATGGCTACACCTTC.

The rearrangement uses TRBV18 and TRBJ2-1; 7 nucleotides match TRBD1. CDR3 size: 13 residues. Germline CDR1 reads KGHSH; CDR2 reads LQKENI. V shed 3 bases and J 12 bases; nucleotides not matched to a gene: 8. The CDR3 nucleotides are TGTGCCAGCTCACCCGGACAGGTCGAGGGGCAGTTCTTC. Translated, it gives CASSPGQVEGQFF. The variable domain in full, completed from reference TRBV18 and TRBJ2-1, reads NAGVMQNPRHLVRRRGQEARLRCSPMKGHSHVYWYRQLPEEGLKFMVYLQKENIIDESGMPKERFSAEFPKEGPSILRIQQVVRGDSAAYFCASSPGQVEGQFFGPGTRLTVL.